The rows below give T cell receptor beta chains drawn from one sample of a study of vaccination and CD4 T cells after COVID-19. No antigen has been identified for these receptors. TCRdb re-analysed the PCR reads in MiXCR, keeping a single row per CDR3 protein. The profile shows about 20,000 distinct CDR3 sequences, roughly two fifths of them singletons. The material sequenced was CD4+ T cells from blood, cultured in vitro. Source of these receptors: a human donor who had recovered from COVID-19. Each CDR3 is given with its conserved first and last residue. D genes are given only for firm matches.

J	length	D	V	CDR3
TRBJ1-2	15	TRBD1	TRBV20-1	CSARPTGSSSHGYTF
TRBJ1-1	14	NA	TRBV10-3	CAISSRGPNTEAFF
TRBJ2-1	14	TRBD1	TRBV27	CASTKLGQDNEQFF
TRBJ2-1	14	NA	TRBV5-6	CASSLGGGYNEQFF
TRBJ1-4	16	NA	TRBV15	CATSRGGGSTNEKLFF
TRBJ1-1	13	NA	TRBV6-5	CASSYGPRMEAFF
TRBJ1-1	15	TRBD1	TRBV20-1	CSARDGGTGRTEAFF
TRBJ2-1	16	NA	TRBV6-1	CASSELWAGSTDEQFF
TRBJ2-7	16	TRBD1	TRBV18	CASSPLPGQGAREQYF
TRBJ1-1	14	NA	TRBV20-1	CSARVRTDNTEAFF
TRBJ2-4	13	NA	TRBV12-3/TRBV12-4	CASSGQAKNIQYF
TRBJ2-2	15	TRBD2	TRBV11-1	CASSSGTSRAGELFF
TRBJ2-7	14	TRBD2	TRBV18	CASTIRGERYEQYF
TRBJ1-3	16	NA	TRBV28	CASSLGGRVIGNTIYF
TRBJ2-1	13	TRBD2	TRBV11-3	CASSSGGEDEQFF
TRBJ2-7	14	NA	TRBV28	CASSQPPSSYEQYF
TRBJ2-5	17	TRBD2	TRBV19	CASSIVLAGTVQETQYF
TRBJ2-1	21	TRBD2	TRBV19	CASSLLPPGLAGSSSYNEQFF
TRBJ1-1	14	NA	TRBV2	CASRPQGMDTEAFF
TRBJ2-7	15	NA	TRBV11-1	CASSLARTDRTMQYF
TRBJ2-3	12	NA	TRBV29-1	CSVPTVTDTQYF
TRBJ2-3	17	TRBD2	TRBV27	CASSLVGGRGGTDTQYF
TRBJ1-6	13	NA	TRBV28	CASTVGAYSPLHF
TRBJ2-7	14	NA	TRBV7-2	CATSPTPSSYEQYF
TRBJ1-6	14	TRBD1	TRBV20-1	CSARDDRANSPLHF
TRBJ2-3	14	NA	TRBV9	CASSVEVASDTQYF
TRBJ2-2	14	NA	TRBV20-1	CSASRGAYTGELFF
TRBJ1-6	12	NA	TRBV7-9	CASSLRNSPLHF
TRBJ2-3	15	TRBD2	TRBV28	CASSLGGGATDTQYF
TRBJ1-2	15	TRBD1	TRBV20-1	CSARDPVRQGAVYTF
TRBJ2-2	20	NA	TRBV5-1	CASSLSRDRPLSANTGELFF
TRBJ1-2	13	NA	TRBV6-1	CASRKPGQYGYTF
TRBJ2-7	14	TRBD1	TRBV19	CASRLTGKTYEQYF
TRBJ1-6	15	TRBD1	TRBV12-3/TRBV12-4	CASSFHGQGVSPLHF
TRBJ2-3	14	TRBD1	TRBV5-1	CATRRDSATDTQYF
TRBJ1-2	15	NA	TRBV11-2	CASSDSGGKNYGYTF
TRBJ1-5	14	NA	TRBV2	CAGRAGLSNQPQHF
TRBJ2-3	14	NA	TRBV19	CASNAAITRDTQYF
TRBJ1-1	15	NA	TRBV6-5	CASSYVAARSAEAFF
TRBJ1-5	13	NA	TRBV6-5	CASSYGVYQPQHF
TRBJ1-2	17	TRBD1	TRBV7-2	CASSLELGQGAGYGYTF
TRBJ1-2	14	TRBD1	TRBV20-1	CSAVNPGTAYGYTF
TRBJ2-3	16	TRBD2	TRBV20-1	CSARDQAGPSVVTQYF
TRBJ2-3	11	NA	TRBV18	CASSPWDTQYF
TRBJ1-4	13	NA	TRBV7-6	CASSFGPNEKLFF
TRBJ2-3	18	NA	TRBV21-1	CASSKWGCGGVGTDTQYF
TRBJ2-7	13	NA	TRBV15	CTTSRTDSYEQYF